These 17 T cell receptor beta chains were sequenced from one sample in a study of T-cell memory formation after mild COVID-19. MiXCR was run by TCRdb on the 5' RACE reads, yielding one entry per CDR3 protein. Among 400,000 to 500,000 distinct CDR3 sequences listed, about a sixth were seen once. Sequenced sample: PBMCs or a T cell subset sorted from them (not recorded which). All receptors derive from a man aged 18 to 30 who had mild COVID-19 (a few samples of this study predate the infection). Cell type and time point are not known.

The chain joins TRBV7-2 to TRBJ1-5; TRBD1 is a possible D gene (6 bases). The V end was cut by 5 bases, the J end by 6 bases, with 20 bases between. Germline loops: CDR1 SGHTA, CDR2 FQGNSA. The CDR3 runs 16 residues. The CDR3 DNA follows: TGTGCCAGCAGCGTCTCGGGCCACCGAGGGGGTCAGCCCCAGCATTTT. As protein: CASSVSGHRGGQPQHF.

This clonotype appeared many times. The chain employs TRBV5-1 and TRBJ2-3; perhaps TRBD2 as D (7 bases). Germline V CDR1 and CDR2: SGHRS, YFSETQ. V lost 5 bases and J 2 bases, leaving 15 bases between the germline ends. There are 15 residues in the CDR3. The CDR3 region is CASRTRGAPTDTQYF. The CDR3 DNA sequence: TGCGCCAGCAGGACCCGGGGGGCTCCCACAGATACGCAGTATTTT.

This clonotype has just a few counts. CDR3 sequence (DNA): TGTGCCAGCGGTTTACAGGGGGCTTCTAACTATGGCTACACCTTC. It yields the protein CASGLQGASNYGYTF. The rearrangement joins TRBV6-2 or TRBV6-3 to TRBJ1-2; 9 bases line up with TRBD1. The V gene end was trimmed by 8 bases and the J gene end by 0 bases; junction bases not matched to a gene: 7. The CDR3 runs 15 residues. Germline V gives CDR1 MNHEY, CDR2 SVGEGT.

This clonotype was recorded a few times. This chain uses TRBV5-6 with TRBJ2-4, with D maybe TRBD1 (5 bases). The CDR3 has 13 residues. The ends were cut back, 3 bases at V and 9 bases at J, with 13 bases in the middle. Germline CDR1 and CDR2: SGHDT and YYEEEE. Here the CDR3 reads CASSWQGEGIQYF. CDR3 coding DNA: TGTGCCAGCAGCTGGCAGGGCGAAGGCATTCAGTACTTC.

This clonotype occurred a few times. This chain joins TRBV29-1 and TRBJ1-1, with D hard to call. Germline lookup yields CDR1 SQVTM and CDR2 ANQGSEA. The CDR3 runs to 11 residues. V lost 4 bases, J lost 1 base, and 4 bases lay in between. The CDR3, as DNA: TGCAGCGTTGCTCCGAACACTGAAGCTTTCTTT. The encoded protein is CSVAPNTEAFF.

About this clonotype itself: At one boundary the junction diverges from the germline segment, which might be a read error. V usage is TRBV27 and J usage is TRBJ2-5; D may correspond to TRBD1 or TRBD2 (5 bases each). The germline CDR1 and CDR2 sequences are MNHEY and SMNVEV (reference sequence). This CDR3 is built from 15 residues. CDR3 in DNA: TGTGCCAGCAGTCTATCCTGGGGACCCAGGGAGACCCAGTACTTC. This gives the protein CASSLSWGPRETQYF.

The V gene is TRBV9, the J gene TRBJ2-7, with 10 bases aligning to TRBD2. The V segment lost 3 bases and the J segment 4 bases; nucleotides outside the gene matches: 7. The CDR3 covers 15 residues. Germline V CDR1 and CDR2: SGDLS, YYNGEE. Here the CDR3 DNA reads TGTGCCAGCAGCGGGGGGACTAGCGCGTTGTACGAGCAGTACTTC. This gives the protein CASSGGTSALYEQYF.

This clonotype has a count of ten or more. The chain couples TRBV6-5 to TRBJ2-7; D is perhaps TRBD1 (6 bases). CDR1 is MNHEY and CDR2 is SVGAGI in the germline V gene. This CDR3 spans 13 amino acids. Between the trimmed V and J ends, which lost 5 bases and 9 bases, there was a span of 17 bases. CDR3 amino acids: CASSAAQGSRQYV. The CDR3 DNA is TGTGCCAGCAGTGCGGCACAGGGTTCGAGGCAGTACGTC.

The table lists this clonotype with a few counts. This chain's CDR3 is CATSRDRPETQYF. In DNA form, the CDR3 reads TGTGCCACCAGCAGAGATCGTCCGGAGACCCAGTACTTC. This chain links TRBV15 with TRBJ2-5; D is unclear. The CDR3 totals 13 residues. V was cut by 0 bases and J by 5 bases, with 7 bases left in between. In germline, CDR1 is LNHNV, CDR2 YYDKDF (reference sequence).

Here the CDR3 reads CASSVVPGSETQYF. CDR3 coding DNA: TGTGCCAGCAGCGTAGTTCCGGGATCCGAGACCCAGTACTTC. The chain joins TRBV9 to TRBJ2-5; D is perhaps TRBD2 (5 bases). The CDR3 loop spans 14 amino acids. CDR1 SGDLS and CDR2 YYNGEE come from the germline V gene. V lost 0 bases and J lost 5, with 11 bases in between.

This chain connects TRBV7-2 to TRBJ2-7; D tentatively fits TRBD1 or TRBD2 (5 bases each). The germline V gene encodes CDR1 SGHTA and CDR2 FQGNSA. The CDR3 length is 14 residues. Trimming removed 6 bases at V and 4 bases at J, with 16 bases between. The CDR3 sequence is CASSATGTVYEQYF. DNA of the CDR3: TGTGCCAGCAGTGCGACCGGGACGGTATACGAGCAGTACTTC.

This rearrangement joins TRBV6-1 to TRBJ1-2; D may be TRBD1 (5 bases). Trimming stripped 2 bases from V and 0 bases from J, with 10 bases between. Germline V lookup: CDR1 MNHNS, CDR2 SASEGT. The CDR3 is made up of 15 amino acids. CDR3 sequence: CASSELGTANYGYTF. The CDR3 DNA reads TGTGCCAGCAGTGAACTCGGGACGGCTAACTATGGCTACACCTTC.

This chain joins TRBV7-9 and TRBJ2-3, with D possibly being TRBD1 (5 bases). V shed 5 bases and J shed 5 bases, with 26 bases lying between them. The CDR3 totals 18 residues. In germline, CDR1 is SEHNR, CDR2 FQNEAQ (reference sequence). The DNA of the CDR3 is TGTGCCAGCAGCCCAGACAGCGAACGCGTATCATTTCAAGATACGCAGTATTTT. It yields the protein CASSPDSERVSFQDTQYF.

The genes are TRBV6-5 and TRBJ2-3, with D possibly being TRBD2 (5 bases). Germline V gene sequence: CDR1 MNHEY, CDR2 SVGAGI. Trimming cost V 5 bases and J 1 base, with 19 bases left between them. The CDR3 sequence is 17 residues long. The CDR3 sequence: CASSKLRTPSGTDTQYF. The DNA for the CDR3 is TGTGCCAGCAGTAAACTTCGGACTCCATCTGGCACAGATACGCAGTATTTT.

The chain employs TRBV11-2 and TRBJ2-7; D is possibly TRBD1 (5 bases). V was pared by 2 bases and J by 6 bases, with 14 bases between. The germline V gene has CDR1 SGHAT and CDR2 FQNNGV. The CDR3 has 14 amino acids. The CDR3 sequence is CASSLLQALGEQYF. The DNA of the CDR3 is TGTGCCAGCAGCTTATTACAGGCCCTCGGCGAGCAGTACTTC.

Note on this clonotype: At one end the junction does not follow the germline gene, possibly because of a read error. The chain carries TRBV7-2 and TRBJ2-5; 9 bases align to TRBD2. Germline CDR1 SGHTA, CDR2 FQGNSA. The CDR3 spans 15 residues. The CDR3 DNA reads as TGTGACAGCAGCTTAGCGGGGGCCACCCGAGGGTCCCAGTACTTC. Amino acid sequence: CDSSLAGATRGSQYF.

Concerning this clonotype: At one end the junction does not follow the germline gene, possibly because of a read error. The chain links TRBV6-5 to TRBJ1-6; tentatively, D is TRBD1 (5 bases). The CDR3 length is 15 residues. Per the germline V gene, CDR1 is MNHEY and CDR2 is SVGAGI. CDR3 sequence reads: CASSYGGSYNSPLHF. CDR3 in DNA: TGTGCCAGCAGTTATGGGGGGTCCTACAATTCACCCCTCCACTTT.